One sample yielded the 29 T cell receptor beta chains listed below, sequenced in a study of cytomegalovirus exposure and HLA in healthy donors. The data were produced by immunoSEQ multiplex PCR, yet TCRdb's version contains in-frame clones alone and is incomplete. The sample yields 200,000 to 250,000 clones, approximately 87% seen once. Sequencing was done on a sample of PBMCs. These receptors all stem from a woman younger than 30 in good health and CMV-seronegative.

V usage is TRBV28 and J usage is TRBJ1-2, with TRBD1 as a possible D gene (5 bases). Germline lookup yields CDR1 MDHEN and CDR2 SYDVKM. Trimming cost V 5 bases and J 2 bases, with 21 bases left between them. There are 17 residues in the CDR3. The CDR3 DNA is TGTGCCAGCAGTACTCCCGGAGGGACGGCCCCCAACTATGGCTACACCTTC. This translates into CASSTPGGTAPNYGYTF.

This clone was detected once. DNA of the CDR3: TGCGCCAGCAGCTTGGCCTCAGGGGGGACTACCTACGAGCAGTACTTC. Encoded protein: CASSLASGGTTYEQYF. This rearrangement joins TRBV5-1 to TRBJ2-7; either TRBD1 or TRBD2 may supply D (7 bases each). V lost 0 bases to trimming and J lost 2 bases, with 15 bases between them. CDR1 SGHRS and CDR2 YFSETQ come from the germline V gene. CDR3 size: 16 residues.

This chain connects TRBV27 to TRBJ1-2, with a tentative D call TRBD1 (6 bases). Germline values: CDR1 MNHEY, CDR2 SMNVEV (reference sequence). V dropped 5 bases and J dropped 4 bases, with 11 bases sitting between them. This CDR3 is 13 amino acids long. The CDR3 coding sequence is TGTGCCAGCAGTCAGGGGCCGCTCTATGGCTACACCTTC. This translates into CASSQGPLYGYTF.

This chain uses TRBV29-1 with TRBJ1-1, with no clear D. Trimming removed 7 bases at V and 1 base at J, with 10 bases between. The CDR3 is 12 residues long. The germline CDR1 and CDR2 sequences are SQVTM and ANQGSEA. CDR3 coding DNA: TGCAGCGGGAGGCCAGCGAACACTGAAGCTTTCTTT. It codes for CSGRPANTEAFF.

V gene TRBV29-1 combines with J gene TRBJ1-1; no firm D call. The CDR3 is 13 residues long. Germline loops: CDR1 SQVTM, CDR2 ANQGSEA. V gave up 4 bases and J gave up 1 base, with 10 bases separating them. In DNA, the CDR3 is TGCAGCGTTGGAGGAGGGCGGAACACTGAAGCTTTCTTT. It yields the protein CSVGGGRNTEAFF.

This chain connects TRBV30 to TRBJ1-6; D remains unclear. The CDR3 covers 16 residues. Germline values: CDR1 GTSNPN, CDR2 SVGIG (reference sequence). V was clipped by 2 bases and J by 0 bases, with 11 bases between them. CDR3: CAWSRQFSSYNSPLHF. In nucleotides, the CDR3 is TGTGCCTGGAGTAGGCAGTTCAGCTCCTATAATTCACCCCTCCACTTT.

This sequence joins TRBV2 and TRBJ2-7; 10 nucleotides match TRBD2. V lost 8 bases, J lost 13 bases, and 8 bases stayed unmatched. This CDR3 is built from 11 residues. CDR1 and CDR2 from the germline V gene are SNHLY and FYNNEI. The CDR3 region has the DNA TGTGCCAGCGCTAGCGGGGGCCCTTTATACTTC. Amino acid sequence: CASASGGPLYF.

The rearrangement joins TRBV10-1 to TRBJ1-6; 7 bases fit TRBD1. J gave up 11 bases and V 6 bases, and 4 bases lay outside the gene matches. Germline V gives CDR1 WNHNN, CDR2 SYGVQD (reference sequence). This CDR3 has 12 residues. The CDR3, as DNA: TGCGCCAGCAGCAGGGGGTCAGCACCCCTCCACTTT. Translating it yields CASSRGSAPLHF.

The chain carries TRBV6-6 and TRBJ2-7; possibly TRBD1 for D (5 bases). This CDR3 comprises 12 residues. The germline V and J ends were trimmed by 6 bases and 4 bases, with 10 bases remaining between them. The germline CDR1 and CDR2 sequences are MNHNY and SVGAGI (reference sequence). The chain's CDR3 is CASSSDRYEQYF. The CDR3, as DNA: TGTGCCAGCAGCTCTGACAGATACGAGCAGTACTTC.

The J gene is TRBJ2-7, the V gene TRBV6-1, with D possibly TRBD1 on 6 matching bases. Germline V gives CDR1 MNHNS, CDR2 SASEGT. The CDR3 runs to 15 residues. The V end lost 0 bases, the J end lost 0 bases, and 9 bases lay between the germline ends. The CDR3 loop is CASSEAGASSYEQYF. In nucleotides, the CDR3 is TGTGCCAGCAGTGAAGCGGGGGCAAGCTCCTACGAGCAGTACTTC.

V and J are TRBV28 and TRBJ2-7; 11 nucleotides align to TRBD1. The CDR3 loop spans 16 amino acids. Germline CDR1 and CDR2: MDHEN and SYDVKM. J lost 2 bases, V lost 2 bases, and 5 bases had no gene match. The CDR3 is CASSLRDRGEAYEQYF. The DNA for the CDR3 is TGTGCCAGCAGTTTAAGGGACAGGGGGGAAGCCTACGAGCAGTACTTC.

The CDR3 nucleotides read TGTGCCAGCAGCGATTTACCTAGCTCCTACGAGCAGTACTTC. It encodes CASSDLPSSYEQYF. This chain links TRBV6-1 with TRBJ2-7; no clear D. This CDR3 spans 14 amino acids. V lost 6 bases and J lost 0, with 12 bases in between. The germline CDR1 and CDR2 sequences are MNHNS and SASEGT.

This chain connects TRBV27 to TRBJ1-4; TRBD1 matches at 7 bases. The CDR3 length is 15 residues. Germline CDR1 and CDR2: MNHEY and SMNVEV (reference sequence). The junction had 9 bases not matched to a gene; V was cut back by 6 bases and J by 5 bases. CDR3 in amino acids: CASSSITGANEKLFF. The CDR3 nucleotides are TGTGCCAGCAGCTCCATTACAGGGGCGAATGAAAAACTGTTTTTT.

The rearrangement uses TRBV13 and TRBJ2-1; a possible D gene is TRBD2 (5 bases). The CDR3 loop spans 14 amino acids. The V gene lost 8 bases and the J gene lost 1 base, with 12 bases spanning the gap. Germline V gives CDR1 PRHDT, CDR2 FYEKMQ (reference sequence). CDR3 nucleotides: TGTGCCAGCTGCCTAGGGAGATCCTACAATGAGCAGTTCTTC. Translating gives CASCLGRSYNEQFF.

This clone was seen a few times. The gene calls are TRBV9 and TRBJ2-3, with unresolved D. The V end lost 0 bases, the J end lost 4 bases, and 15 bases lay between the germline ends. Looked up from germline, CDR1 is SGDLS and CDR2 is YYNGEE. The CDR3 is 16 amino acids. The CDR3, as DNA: TGTGCCAGCAGCGTAGAGATGCTAGAAATCTCAGATACGCAGTATTTT. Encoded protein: CASSVEMLEISDTQYF.

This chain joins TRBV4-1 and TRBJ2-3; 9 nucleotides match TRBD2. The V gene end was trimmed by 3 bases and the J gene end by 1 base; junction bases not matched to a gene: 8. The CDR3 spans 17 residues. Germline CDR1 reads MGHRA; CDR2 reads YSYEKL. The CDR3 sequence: CASSHPSASGGTDTQYF. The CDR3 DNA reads TGCGCCAGCAGCCACCCATCTGCTAGCGGGGGCACAGATACGCAGTATTTT.

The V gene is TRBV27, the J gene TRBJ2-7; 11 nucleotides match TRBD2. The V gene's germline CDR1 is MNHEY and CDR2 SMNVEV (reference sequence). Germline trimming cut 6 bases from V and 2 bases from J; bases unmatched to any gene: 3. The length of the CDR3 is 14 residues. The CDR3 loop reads CASSLSGRAYEQYF. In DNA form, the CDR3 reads TGTGCCAGCAGCCTTAGCGGGAGGGCCTACGAGCAGTACTTC.

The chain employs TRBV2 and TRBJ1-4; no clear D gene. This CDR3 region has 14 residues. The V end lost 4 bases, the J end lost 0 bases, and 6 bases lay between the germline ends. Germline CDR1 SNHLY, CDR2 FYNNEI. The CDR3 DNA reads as TGTGCCAGCAGTGGGGTGACAACTAATGAAAAACTGTTTTTT. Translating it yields CASSGVTTNEKLFF.

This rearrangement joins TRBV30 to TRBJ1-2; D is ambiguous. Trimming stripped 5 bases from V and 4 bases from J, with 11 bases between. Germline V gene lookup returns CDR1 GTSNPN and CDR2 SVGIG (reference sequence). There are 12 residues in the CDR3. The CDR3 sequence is CAWGRTAYGYTF. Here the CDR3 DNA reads TGTGCCTGGGGACGTACAGCCTATGGCTACACCTTC.

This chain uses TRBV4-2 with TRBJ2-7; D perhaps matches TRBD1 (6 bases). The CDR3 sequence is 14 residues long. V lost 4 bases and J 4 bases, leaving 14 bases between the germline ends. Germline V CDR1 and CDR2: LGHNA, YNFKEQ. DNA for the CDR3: TGTGCCAGCAGCCTTGAGAGGGGGTGGTACGAGCAGTACTTC. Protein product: CASSLERGWYEQYF.

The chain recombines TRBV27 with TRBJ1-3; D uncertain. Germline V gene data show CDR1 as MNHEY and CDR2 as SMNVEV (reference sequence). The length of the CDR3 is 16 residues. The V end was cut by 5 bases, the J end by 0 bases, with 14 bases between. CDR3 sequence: CASSPTTARSGNTIYF. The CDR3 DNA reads TGTGCCAGCAGTCCGACTACAGCGCGCTCTGGAAACACCATATATTTT.

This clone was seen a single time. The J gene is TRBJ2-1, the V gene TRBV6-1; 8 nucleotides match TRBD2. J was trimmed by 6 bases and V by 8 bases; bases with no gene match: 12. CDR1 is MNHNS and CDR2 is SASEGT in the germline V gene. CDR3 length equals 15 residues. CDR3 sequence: CASFPPQRGINEQFF. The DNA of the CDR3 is TGTGCCAGCTTCCCCCCCCAGCGGGGGATCAATGAGCAGTTCTTC.

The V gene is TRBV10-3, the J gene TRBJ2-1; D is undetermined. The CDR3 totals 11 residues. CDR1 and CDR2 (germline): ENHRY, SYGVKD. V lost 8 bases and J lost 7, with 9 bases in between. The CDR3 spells CAIQEINEQFF. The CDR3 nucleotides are TGTGCCATCCAAGAGATAAATGAGCAGTTCTTC.

CDR3 coding DNA: TGCAGCGCGAGGACAGGGGAGGTGGGAGCCCTCCACTTT. Its translation: CSARTGEVGALHF. The chain has TRBV29-1 and TRBJ1-6; TRBD1 matches 9 bases. Trimming cost V 7 bases and J 14 bases; bases outside gene matches: 12. CDR3 length: 13 amino acids. Germline V gives CDR1 SQVTM, CDR2 ANQGSEA.

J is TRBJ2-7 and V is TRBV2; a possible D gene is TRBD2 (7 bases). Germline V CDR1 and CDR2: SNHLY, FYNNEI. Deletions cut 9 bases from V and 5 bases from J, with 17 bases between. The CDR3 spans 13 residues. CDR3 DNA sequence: TGTGCCAGAGATGGGGGGGCCAAGAACGAGCAGTACTTC. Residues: CARDGGAKNEQYF. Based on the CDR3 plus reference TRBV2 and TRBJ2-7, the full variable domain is EPEVTQTPSHQVTQMGQEVILRCVPISNHLYFYWYRQILGQKVEFLVSFYNNEISEKSEIFDDQFSVERPDGSNFTLKIRSTKLEDSAMYFCARDGGAKNEQYFGPGTRLTVT.

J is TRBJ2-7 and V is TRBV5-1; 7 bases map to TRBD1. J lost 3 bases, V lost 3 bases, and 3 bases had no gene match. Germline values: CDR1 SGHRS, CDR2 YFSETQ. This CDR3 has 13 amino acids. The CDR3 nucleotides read TGCGCCAGCAGCTCACAGGGGTTCTACGAGCAGTACTTC. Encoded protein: CASSSQGFYEQYF.

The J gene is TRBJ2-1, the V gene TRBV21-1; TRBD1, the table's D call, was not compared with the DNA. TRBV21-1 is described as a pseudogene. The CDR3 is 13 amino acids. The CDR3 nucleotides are TGTGCCAGCAGCAAAGGGACAAACAATGAGCAGTTCTTC. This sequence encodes CASSKGTNNEQFF.

In DNA, the CDR3 is TGTGCCTACAGGGCTGGATTAGGACAGGGTAAACTTACTAATGAAAAACTGTTTTTT. This encodes CAYRAGLGQGKLTNEKLFF. V and J are TRBV30 and TRBJ1-4, with 8 positions matching TRBD1. The junction had 21 bases not matched to a gene; V was cut back by 7 bases and J by 2 bases. The CDR3 has 19 residues. CDR1 GTSNPN and CDR2 SVGIG come from the germline V gene (reference sequence). The whole variable domain, filled in from reference TRBV30 and TRBJ1-4, reads SQTIHQWPATLVQPVGSPLSLECTVEGTSNPNLYWYRQAAGRGLQLLFYSVGIGQISSEVPQNLSASRPQDRQFILSSKKLLLSDSGFYLCAYRAGLGQGKLTNEKLFFGSGTQLSVL.

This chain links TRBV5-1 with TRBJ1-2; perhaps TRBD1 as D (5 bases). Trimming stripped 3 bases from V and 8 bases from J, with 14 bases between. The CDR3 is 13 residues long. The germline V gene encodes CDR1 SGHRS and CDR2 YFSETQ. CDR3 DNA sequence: TGCGCCAGCAGCTCTTTGACAGTTCACGGCTACACCTTC. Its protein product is CASSSLTVHGYTF.